What follows are 5 T cell receptor beta chains derived from one specimen sequenced in a study of T cells after yellow fever vaccination. TCRdb re-analysed the 5' RACE reads in MiXCR, keeping a single row per CDR3 protein. The sample has around 300,000 distinct CDR3 sequences, 10% to 15% seen once. This specimen consisted of CD4+ T cells sorted from PBMCs, obtained 45 days after the yellow fever booster vaccination. The receptors here all came from a man aged 25 to 40 who received the YFV17D yellow fever vaccine.

The chain has TRBV25-1 and TRBJ2-1; 7 positions agree with TRBD2. Germline V gene sequence: CDR1 MGHDK, CDR2 SYGVNS. This CDR3 has 13 residues. Trimming took 8 bases from V and 7 from J; bases not matched to a gene: 8. The CDR3 here is CASGASGLNEQFF. CDR3 in DNA: TGTGCCAGCGGGGCTAGCGGCCTTAATGAGCAGTTCTTC.

Only a few counts were recorded for this clonotype. The V gene is TRBV7-8, the J gene TRBJ2-3, with D perhaps matching TRBD2 (6 bases). V shed 5 bases and J shed 8 bases, with 20 bases lying between them. Germline CDR1 reads SGHVS; CDR2 reads FQNEAQ. The CDR3 totals 15 residues. The CDR3 DNA reads TGTGCCAGCAGCCCCCTCCATAGCGGAGTGGGTACGCAGTATTTT. This encodes CASSPLHSGVGTQYF.

The chain combines TRBV20-1 with TRBJ2-5; D gene unclear. Germline-derived CDR1 and CDR2 are DFQATT and SNEGSKA (reference sequence). Trimming pared 4 bases from V and 7 bases from J, leaving 10 bases between. The length of the CDR3 is 11 residues. The CDR3 sequence: CSANGPPTQYF. CDR3 DNA sequence: TGCAGTGCTAATGGACCGCCGACCCAGTACTTC.

This clonotype has more than one count but fewer than ten. The gene calls are TRBV5-1 and TRBJ1-1; TRBD1 might be the D (5 bases). CDR1 and CDR2 (germline): SGHRS, YFSETQ. The V end was cut by 7 bases, the J end by 4 bases, with 14 bases between. The CDR3 has 13 residues. DNA for the CDR3: TGCGCCAGCTCCGCAAGAGACAGCACTGAAGCTTTCTTT. This translates into CASSARDSTEAFF.

This chain connects TRBV19 to TRBJ1-5; tentative D call: TRBD1 (5 bases). CDR3 length: 14 amino acids. Trimming took 5 bases from V and 0 from J, leaving 8 bases between them. CDR1 LNHDA and CDR2 SQIVND come from the germline V gene (reference sequence). CDR3 loop: CASSPDSSNQPQHF. The CDR3, as DNA: TGTGCCAGTAGTCCAGACAGTAGCAATCAGCCCCAGCATTTT.